What follows are 17 T cell receptor beta chains derived from one specimen sequenced in a study of Tregs in tolerant kidney transplant recipients. Repertoires were generated with immunoSEQ multiplex PCR, while TCRdb's copy carries only in-frame clones and drops some. This table holds 45,000 to 55,000 clones, approximately 91% found once. Mixed chimerism was transient after nonmyeloablative marrow transplants from related graft donors. The sequenced sample was CD8+ T cells from blood (PBMCs), obtained 24 months after the transplant. These receptors came from a human patient who received a combined kidney and bone marrow transplant. Some T cells may be transferred from the graft donor.

The rearrangement joins TRBV9 to TRBJ2-2; no clear D. Germline V CDR1 and CDR2: SGDLS, YYNGEE. The CDR3 spans 16 residues. Trimming took off 3 bases at V and 0 bases at J, with 12 bases between the two ends. CDR3 sequence reads: CASSGKSSANTGELFF. The CDR3 nucleotides read TGTGCCAGCAGCGGCAAGTCAAGCGCGAACACCGGGGAGCTGTTTTTT.

The chain uses TRBV30 and TRBJ1-2; perhaps TRBD1 as D (6 bases). Germline CDR1 GTSNPN, CDR2 SVGIG (reference sequence). Trimming left V 6 bases short and J 5 bases short, with 16 bases between. The CDR3 extends over 13 amino acids. The CDR3 spells CACKTIRGYGYTF. The CDR3 DNA reads as TGTGCCTGCAAGACCATCAGGGGATATGGCTACACCTTC.

This clone was seen only a few times. The J gene is TRBJ1-1, the V gene TRBV6-5; TRBD1 might be the D (5 bases). This CDR3 contains 13 residues. Trimming took off 5 bases at V and 1 base at J, with 8 bases between the two ends. The germline V gene has CDR1 MNHEY and CDR2 SVGAGI. CDR3 coding DNA: TGTGCCAGCAGTCTGACAGAGAACACTGAAGCTTTCTTT. Protein product: CASSLTENTEAFF.

J is TRBJ2-7 and V is TRBV2; 7 nucleotides align to TRBD1. Germline V gene lookup returns CDR1 SNHLY and CDR2 FYNNEI. The J segment lost 4 bases and the V segment lost 9 bases, leaving 9 bases of the junction unmatched. The CDR3 runs to 13 residues. The CDR3 coding sequence is TGTGCCAGTACAGGGGCCCAGCCTTACGAGCAGTACTTC. Protein: CASTGAQPYEQYF.

The CDR3 nucleotides are TGTGCCGCCGGGGGGGGCTATGGCTACACCTTC. This gives the protein CAAGGGYGYTF. The rearrangement links TRBV6-1 to TRBJ1-2; the D gene is possibly TRBD1 (5 bases). Trimming removed 11 bases from V and 4 bases from J, with 11 bases in between. The CDR3 totals 11 residues. In germline, CDR1 is MNHNS, CDR2 SASEGT.

This chain uses TRBV4-1 with TRBJ1-4; unclear D gene. Germline CDR1 reads MGHRA; CDR2 reads YSYEKL. The V end was cut by 3 bases, the J end by 0 bases, with 8 bases between. This CDR3 is 15 amino acids long. The CDR3: CASSQTTATNEKLFF. CDR3 bases: TGCGCCAGCAGCCAGACAACTGCAACTAATGAAAAACTGTTTTTT.

J is TRBJ2-2 and V is TRBV27, with 7 bases aligning to TRBD2. Germline loops: CDR1 MNHEY, CDR2 SMNVEV (reference sequence). The CDR3 length is 15 residues. J was trimmed by 1 base and V by 2 bases; bases with no gene match: 1. CDR3 DNA: TGTGCCAGCAGTTTAACGGGAGGGAACACCGGGGAGCTGTTTTTT. Translating it yields CASSLTGGNTGELFF.

The chain's CDR3 is CSVGGGSTEAFF. CDR3 in DNA: TGCAGCGTTGGTGGGGGGAGCACTGAAGCTTTCTTT. This chain uses TRBV29-1 with TRBJ1-1, with a tentative D call TRBD1 (5 bases). This CDR3 has 12 amino acids. Trimming took off 4 bases at V and 4 bases at J, with 10 bases between the two ends. The germline V gene encodes CDR1 SQVTM and CDR2 ANQGSEA.

The chain combines TRBV6-1 with TRBJ2-7; 11 positions match TRBD1. The V and J ends lost 5 bases and 5 bases, in that order; junction bases with no gene match: 8. CDR1 and CDR2 from the germline V gene are MNHNS and SASEGT. CDR3 length: 15 residues. CDR3 sequence: CASSTGTGGFNEQYF. In DNA form, the CDR3 reads TGTGCCAGCAGTACGGGGACAGGGGGATTCAACGAGCAGTACTTC.

CDR3 region: CASSQVGRGKATNEKLFF. The CDR3 region has the DNA TGCGCCAGCAGCCAAGTGGGACGGGGGAAAGCAACTAATGAAAAACTGTTTTTT. This chain uses TRBV4-1 with TRBJ1-4; possible D gene TRBD1, 5 bases. In germline, CDR1 is MGHRA, CDR2 YSYEKL. Between the trimmed V and J ends, which lost 1 base and 0 bases, there was a span of 15 bases. This CDR3 contains 18 residues.

The V gene is TRBV7-3, the J gene TRBJ2-1, with 7 bases that match TRBD2. Germline trimming cut 7 bases from V and 7 bases from J; bases unmatched to any gene: 13. Germline-derived CDR1 and CDR2 are SGHTA and FQGTGA. This CDR3 has 15 amino acids. The CDR3 DNA is TGTGCCAGCATTAAAGGGAGGGAGGGGAGGAATGAGCAGTTCTTC. Its protein is CASIKGREGRNEQFF.

This chain joins TRBV9 and TRBJ2-7; 14 nucleotides align to TRBD2. Germline trimming cut 0 bases from V and 3 bases from J; bases unmatched to any gene: 2. Germline assignment: CDR1 SGDLS and CDR2 YYNGEE. The CDR3 extends over 16 amino acids. CDR3 nucleotides: TGTGCCAGCAGCGTAGGGACTAGCGGGAGGCACTACGAGCAGTACTTC. Its translation: CASSVGTSGRHYEQYF. Variable domain in full (rest from reference TRBV9 and TRBJ2-7): DSGVTQTPKHLITATGQRVTLRCSPRSGDLSVYWYQQSLDQGLQFLIQYYNGEERAKGNILERFSAQQFPDLHSELNLSSLELGDSALYFCASSVGTSGRHYEQYFGPGTRLTVT.

The gene calls are TRBV4-3 and TRBJ2-7; tentative D call: TRBD2 (6 bases). This CDR3 has 17 amino acids. Germline assignment: CDR1 LGHNA and CDR2 YSLEER. V was trimmed by 4 bases and J by 4 bases, leaving 23 bases between them. Written as DNA, the CDR3 is TGCGCCAGCAGCCGCCCCCAGGTAAAGCGGGCGAGGTACGAGCAGTACTTC. The encoded protein is CASSRPQVKRARYEQYF.

This chain connects TRBV4-1 to TRBJ2-3, with a possible D match to TRBD2 (6 bases). Looked up from germline, CDR1 is MGHRA and CDR2 is YSYEKL. V dropped 6 bases and J dropped 2 bases, with 18 bases sitting between them. This CDR3 spans 16 amino acids. CDR3 in DNA: TGCGCCAGCAGTCACCGGGCGGTAGCGGACACAGATACGCAGTATTTT. This sequence encodes CASSHRAVADTDTQYF.

The V gene is TRBV15, the J gene TRBJ2-2; TRBD2 aligns across 8 bases. The CDR3 length is 16 residues. Germline-derived CDR1 and CDR2 are LNHNV and YYDKDF (reference sequence). After removal of 3 bases from V and 6 bases from J, the junction contained 9 bases not matched to a gene. The CDR3 coding sequence is TGTGCCACCAGCAGGAAAGCGGGAGTGGACCCCGGGGAGCTGTTTTTT. This sequence encodes CATSRKAGVDPGELFF.

The chain links TRBV21-1 to TRBJ1-2; the table's TRBD1 call for D was not verified on the DNA. TRBV21-1 is assigned pseudogene status. This CDR3 has 14 residues. DNA for the CDR3: TGTGCCAGCAGCAAATTAGGACAGCTCTATGGCTACACCTTC. It codes for CASSKLGQLYGYTF.

The chain couples TRBV4-1 to TRBJ2-7; D remains unclear. The CDR3 covers 15 residues. The V end was cut by 1 base, the J end by 4 bases, with 14 bases between. Germline-derived CDR1 and CDR2 are MGHRA and YSYEKL. CDR3 loop: CASSQGPSPSYEQYF. CDR3 sequence (DNA): TGCGCCAGCAGCCAAGGGCCTTCACCATCTTACGAGCAGTACTTC.